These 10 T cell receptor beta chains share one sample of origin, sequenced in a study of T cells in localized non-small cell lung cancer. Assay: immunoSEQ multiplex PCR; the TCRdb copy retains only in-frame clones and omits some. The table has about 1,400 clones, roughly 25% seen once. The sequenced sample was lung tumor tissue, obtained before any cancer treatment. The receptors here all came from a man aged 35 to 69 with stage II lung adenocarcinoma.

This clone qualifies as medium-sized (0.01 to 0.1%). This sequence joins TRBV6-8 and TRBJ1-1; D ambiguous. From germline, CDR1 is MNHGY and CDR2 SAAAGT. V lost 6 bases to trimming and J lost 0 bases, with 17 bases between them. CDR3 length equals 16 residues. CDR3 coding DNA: TGTGCCAGCAGACTATGGGCAGGAGGATTGAACACTGAAGCTTTCTTT. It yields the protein CASRLWAGGLNTEAFF.

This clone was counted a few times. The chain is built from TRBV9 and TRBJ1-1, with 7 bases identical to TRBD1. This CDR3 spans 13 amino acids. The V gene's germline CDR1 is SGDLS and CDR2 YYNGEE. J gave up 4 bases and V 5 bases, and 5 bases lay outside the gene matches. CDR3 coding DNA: TGTGCCAGCAGTTTGACAGGGACCACTGAAGCTTTCTTT. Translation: CASSLTGTTEAFF.

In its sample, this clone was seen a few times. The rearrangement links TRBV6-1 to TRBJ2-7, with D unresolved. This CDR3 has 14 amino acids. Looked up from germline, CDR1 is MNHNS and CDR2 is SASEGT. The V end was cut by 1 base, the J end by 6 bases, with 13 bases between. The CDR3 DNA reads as TGTGCCAGCAGTGAAGGTTTACAATCCGGCGAGCAGTACTTC. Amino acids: CASSEGLQSGEQYF.

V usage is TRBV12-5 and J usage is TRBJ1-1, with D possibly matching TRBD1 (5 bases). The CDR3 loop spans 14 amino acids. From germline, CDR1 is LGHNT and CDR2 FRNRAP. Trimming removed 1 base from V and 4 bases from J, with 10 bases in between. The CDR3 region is CASGLGVGGTEAFF. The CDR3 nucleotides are TGTGCTAGTGGTTTGGGCGTGGGGGGCACTGAAGCTTTCTTT. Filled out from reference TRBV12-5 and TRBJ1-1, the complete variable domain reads DARVTQTPRHKVTEMGQEVTMRCQPILGHNTVFWYRQTMMQGLELLAYFRNRAPLDDSGMPKDRFSAEMPDATLATLKIQPSEPRDSAVYFCASGLGVGGTEAFFGQGTRLTVV.

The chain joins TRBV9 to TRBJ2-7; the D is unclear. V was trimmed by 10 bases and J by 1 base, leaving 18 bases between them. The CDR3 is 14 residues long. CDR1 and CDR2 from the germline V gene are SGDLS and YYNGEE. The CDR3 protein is CASQLGRDSYEQYV. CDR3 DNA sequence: TGTGCCTCCCAACTGGGAAGGGATTCCTACGAGCAGTACGTC.

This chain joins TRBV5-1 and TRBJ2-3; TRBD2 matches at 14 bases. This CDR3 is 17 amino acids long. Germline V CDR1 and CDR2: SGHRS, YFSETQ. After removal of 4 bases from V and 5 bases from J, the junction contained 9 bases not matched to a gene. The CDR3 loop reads CASSPWTSGGPGDTQYF. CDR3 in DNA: TGCGCCAGCAGCCCCTGGACTAGCGGGGGGCCAGGAGATACGCAGTATTTT.

The CDR3 loop is CASSPGTGDEKLFF. CDR3 nucleotides: TGCGCCAGCAGCCCTGGGACAGGGGATGAAAAACTGTTTTTT. The V gene is TRBV5-1, the J gene TRBJ1-4; 10 bases are shared with TRBD1. The CDR3 covers 14 residues. CDR1 is SGHRS, CDR2 YFSETQ, per germline. V was clipped by 4 bases and J by 6 bases; unmatched bases: 3.

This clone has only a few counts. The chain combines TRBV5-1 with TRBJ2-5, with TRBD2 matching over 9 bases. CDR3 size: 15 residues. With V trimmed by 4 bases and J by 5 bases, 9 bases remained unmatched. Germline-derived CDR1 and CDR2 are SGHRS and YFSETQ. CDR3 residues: CASSPTGLAGETQYF. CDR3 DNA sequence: TGCGCCAGCAGCCCCACTGGCCTAGCGGGGGAGACCCAGTACTTC. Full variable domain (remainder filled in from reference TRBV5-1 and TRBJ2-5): KAGVTQTPRYLIKTRGQQVTLSCSPISGHRSVSWYQQTPGQGLQFLFEYFSETQRNKGNFPGRFSGRQFSNSRSEMNVSTLELGDSALYLCASSPTGLAGETQYFGPGTRLLVL.

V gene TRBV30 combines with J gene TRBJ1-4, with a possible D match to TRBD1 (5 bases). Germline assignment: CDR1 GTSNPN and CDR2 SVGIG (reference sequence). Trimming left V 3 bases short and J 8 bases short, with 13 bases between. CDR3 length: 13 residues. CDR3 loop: CAWRAGVEEKLFF. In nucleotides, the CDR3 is TGTGCCTGGAGAGCGGGGGTTGAGGAAAAACTGTTTTTT.

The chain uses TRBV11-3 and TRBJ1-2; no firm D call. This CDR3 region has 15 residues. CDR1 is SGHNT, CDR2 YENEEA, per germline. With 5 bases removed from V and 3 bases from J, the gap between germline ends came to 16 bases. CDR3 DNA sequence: TGTGCCAGCAGCCCGGGGTCCATCCTATACTATGGCTACACCTTC. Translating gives CASSPGSILYYGYTF.